These T cell receptor beta chains were read from a single sample in a study of PD-1 blockade in mismatch repair-deficient tumors. Sequencing was performed with immunoSEQ multiplex PCR; in TCRdb, only in-frame clones are kept and a portion is missing. The sample carries more than 20,000 clones, 80% to 90% recorded once. The source material was peripheral blood, sampled 2 weeks after starting pembrolizumab. These receptor sequences come from an adult with mismatch repair-deficient cancer. Both conserved end residues are part of each CDR3. Fields, in order: J gene, D gene, V gene, CDR3 DNA, CDR3 protein. D genes are given only for firm matches.

TRBJ2-2	TRBD1	TRBV30	TGTGCCTGGAGGGCAGGGGGCGCGAACACCGGGGAGCTGTTTTTT	CAWRAGGANTGELFF
TRBJ2-2	NA	TRBV7-2	TGTGCCAGCAGCTTAGGAGGTCAAAACACCGGGGAGCTGTTTTTT	CASSLGGQNTGELFF
TRBJ2-7	NA	TRBV19	TGTGCCAGTAGTATTGGCAGGAACTACGAGCAGTACTTC	CASSIGRNYEQYF
TRBJ1-1	TRBD1	TRBV30	TGTGCCTGGAATACAGGGGGCGGATTGGCTTTCTTT	CAWNTGGGLAFF
TRBJ2-2	NA	TRBV30	TGTGCCTGGAGGGCCCTTTCGAACACCGGGGAGCTGTTTTTT	CAWRALSNTGELFF
TRBJ1-2	NA	TRBV7-2	TGTGCCAGCAATCAGCGCCACTATGGCTACACCTTC	CASNQRHYGYTF
TRBJ2-1	NA	TRBV18	TGTGCCAGCTCACCCCCGTGGGGAAATGAGCAGTTCTTC	CASSPPWGNEQFF
TRBJ2-1	NA	TRBV11-3	TGTGCCAGCAGCTTAAGGGGGGCGAGCTCCTACAATGAGCAGTTCTTC	CASSLRGASSYNEQFF
TRBJ1-4	NA	TRBV11-3	TGTGCCAGCAGCTTCCTGGACGCGGGGAATGAAAAACTGTTTTTT	CASSFLDAGNEKLFF
TRBJ2-6	NA	TRBV10-3	TGTGCCATCAGTGATGGACAAAACTCTGGGGCCAACGTCCTGACTTTC	CAISDGQNSGANVLTF
TRBJ1-5	NA	TRBV5-4	TGTGCCAGCAGCTTTGGGCGAGCACAGCCCCAGCATTTT	CASSFGRAQPQHF
TRBJ1-1	NA	TRBV5-8	TGTGCCAGCAGCCGCAGACAGACGAACACTGAAGCTTTCTTT	CASSRRQTNTEAFF
TRBJ2-7	NA	TRBV25-1	TGTGCCAGCAGTGAATATGATGTGCGACAGCGGCTCTTCTACGAGCAGTACTTC	CASSEYDVRQRLFYEQYF
TRBJ2-1	TRBD2	TRBV11-3	TGTGCCAGCAGCTCCAGAGGCCCCAGACTAGCGGCCTCCTACAATGAGCAGTTCTTC	CASSSRGPRLAASYNEQFF
TRBJ2-2	TRBD2	TRBV11-2	TGTGCCAGCAGCTTGAGTAGCGGGAGTCGCACCGGGGAGCTGTTTTTT	CASSLSSGSRTGELFF
TRBJ2-1	TRBD1	TRBV5-1	TGCGCCAGCAGCCCAGCGGCTTACGGACAGGGAACCCGGAGTGAGCAGTTCTTC	CASSPAAYGQGTRSEQFF
TRBJ2-5	NA	TRBV7-2	TGTGCCAGCAGCGGCTCTAGGACACAAGAGACCCAGTACTTC	CASSGSRTQETQYF
TRBJ2-3	TRBD1	TRBV9	TGTGCCAGCAGCGTAGACCCGACAGGGTTCAGCACAGATACGCAGTATTTT	CASSVDPTGFSTDTQYF
TRBJ1-4	NA	TRBV7-9	TGTGCCAGCAGCTTAGGGGCCGCAACTAATGAAAAACTGTTTTTT	CASSLGAATNEKLFF
TRBJ2-2	TRBD1	TRBV5-1	TGCGCCAGCAGCTCGGACAGGGGAGCCGGGGAGCTGTTTTTT	CASSSDRGAGELFF
TRBJ1-1	NA	TRBV5-1	TGCGCCAGCAGCCCGCAGGGTCTCGCTGAAGCTTTCTTT	CASSPQGLAEAFF
TRBJ2-7	NA	TRBV10-1	TGCGCCAGCAGTGATGGGCGGTCCTACGAGCAGTACTTC	CASSDGRSYEQYF
TRBJ2-7	NA	TRBV21-1	TGTGCCAGCAGCAAGGAACACTACCCGAAATCCGAGCAGTACTTC	CASSKEHYPKSEQYF